The 8 T cell receptor beta chains below all came from one sample that was sequenced in a study of blood T cell repertoires in COVID-19. Some clones are missing from TCRdb's copy, which holds only in-frame ones; the method was immunoSEQ multiplex PCR. This sample has 80,000 to 95,000 clones, with around 86% found just once. Sequencing was done on a sample of peripheral blood. These receptors were obtained from a woman in her seventies with acute or convalescent COVID-19.

V gene TRBV2 combines with J gene TRBJ2-3; D remains unclear. This CDR3 region has 15 residues. V was clipped by 2 bases and J by 2 bases, with 11 bases between them. Looked up from germline, CDR1 is SNHLY and CDR2 is FYNNEI. The CDR3: CASSELGQITDTQYF. The CDR3 nucleotides read TGTGCCAGCAGTGAATTGGGCCAGATCACAGATACGCAGTATTTT.

The chain is built from TRBV13 and TRBJ2-7; D is possibly TRBD1 (7 bases). The length of the CDR3 is 16 residues. The V end was cut by 6 bases, the J end by 1 base, with 19 bases between. Germline assignment: CDR1 PRHDT and CDR2 FYEKMQ (reference sequence). The CDR3 here is CASSRGGDGSSYEQYF. CDR3 sequence (DNA): TGTGCCAGCAGTCGAGGGGGCGACGGGAGTTCCTACGAGCAGTACTTC.

The chain is built from TRBV4-2 and TRBJ1-4; tentative D call: TRBD1 (5 bases). Trimming stripped 1 base from V and 0 bases from J, with 9 bases between. Germline loops: CDR1 LGHNA, CDR2 YNFKEQ. This CDR3 has 16 amino acids. The CDR3 spells CASSQVQGSTNEKLFF. CDR3 nucleotides: TGTGCCAGCAGCCAAGTGCAGGGCTCAACTAATGAAAAACTGTTTTTT.

The chain carries TRBV7-8 and TRBJ2-2; no clear D gene. The CDR3 extends over 14 amino acids. Germline V gene lookup returns CDR1 SGHVS and CDR2 FQNEAQ. V was pared by 5 bases and J by 3 bases, with 10 bases between. The CDR3 nucleotides read TGTGCCAGCAGCCCCCTCCGGGACACCGGGGAGCTGTTTTTT. Amino acids: CASSPLRDTGELFF.

V gene TRBV25-1 combines with J gene TRBJ1-6, with D uncertain. CDR3 length: 15 amino acids. V shed 7 bases and J shed 0 bases, with 10 bases lying between them. In germline, CDR1 is MGHDK, CDR2 SYGVNS. The CDR3 DNA is TGTGCCAGCATAGGGAGTCCCTCCTATAATTCACCCCTCCACTTT. It specifies CASIGSPSYNSPLHF.

The genes are TRBV28 and TRBJ2-2; tentative D call: TRBD2 (6 bases). Between the trimmed V and J ends, which lost 3 bases and 6 bases, there was a span of 11 bases. Germline V gene sequence: CDR1 MDHEN, CDR2 SYDVKM. The CDR3 length is 14 residues. The CDR3 sequence: CASSLTGGAGELFF. CDR3 coding DNA: TGTGCCAGCAGTTTGACTGGAGGGGCCGGGGAGCTGTTTTTT.

This clone was seen a single time. The gene calls are TRBV29-1 and TRBJ2-5; TRBD2 matches at 7 bases. V trimming: 6 bases; J trimming: 2 bases; junction bases outside the gene matches: 9. CDR3 length: 14 residues. From germline, CDR1 is SQVTM and CDR2 ANQGSEA. CDR3 in DNA: TGCAGCGTAGACCTCTCGGGACTACAAGAGACCCAGTACTTC. It codes for CSVDLSGLQETQYF. Drawing the rest from reference TRBV29-1 and TRBJ2-5, the complete variable domain is SAVISQKPSRDICQRGTSLTIQCQVDSQVTMMFWYRQQPGQSLTLIATANQGSEATYESGFVIDKFPISRPNLTFSTLTVSNMSPEDSSIYLCSVDLSGLQETQYFGPGTRLLVL.

In its sample, this clone was seen once. This chain uses TRBV11-1 with TRBJ2-1, with 15 nucleotides matching TRBD2. This CDR3 comprises 16 residues. The V segment lost 3 bases and the J segment 6 bases; nucleotides outside the gene matches: 3. In germline, CDR1 is SGHAT, CDR2 FQDESV (reference sequence). The CDR3 nucleotides read TGTGCCAGCAGCTTCGGGACTAGCGGGAGGCCCAATGAGCAGTTCTTC. This codes for CASSFGTSGRPNEQFF.